Listed here is a single TCR beta chain. This entry is derived from a study of blood T cell repertoires in COVID-19. For the study at large: Both acute and convalescent COVID-19 samples were obtained from the United States, Italy and Spain. From T cells, B-cell-depleted T cells, or PBMCs came the material, which was cDNA or gDNA.

Original methodology: Reference gene primer amplification gave estimated nucleated cell counts. Using immunoSEQ multiplex PCR, the repertoire was profiled, and TCRdb retains in-frame clones only, with some absent. Clone size and the V and J calls come from that table; the DNA yielded D and trimming. Among about 210,000 clones listed, around four fifths were seen once. This sequence originates from a man between 45 and 60 years old with active or convalescent COVID-19. The specimen sequenced was peripheral blood.

This CDR3 reads CATRPTGSDGYTF. CDR3 coding DNA: TGTGCCACCAGGCCGACAGGGAGCGATGGCTACACCTTC. J is TRBJ1-2 and V is TRBV15, with 7 bases matching TRBD1. The CDR3 consists of 13 residues. The ends lost 6 bases at V and 6 bases at J; junction bases unmatched: 7. Germline loops: CDR1 LNHNV, CDR2 YYDKDF (reference sequence). Based on the CDR3 plus reference TRBV15 and TRBJ1-2, the full variable domain is DAMVIQNPRYQVTQFGKPVTLSCSQTLNHNVMYWYQQKSSQAPKLLFHYYDKDFNNEADTPDNFQSRRPNTSFCFLDIRSPGLGDTAMYLCATRPTGSDGYTFGSGTRLTVV.